This entry is about one TCR beta chain. The data belong to a study of blood T cell repertoires in COVID-19. Background on the study: Collection of acute and convalescent COVID-19 samples took place in the United States, Italy and Spain. T cells, B-cell-depleted T cells, or PBMCs provided the cDNA or gDNA that served as material.

CDR3 length: 12 residues. The junction had 1 base not matched to a gene; V was cut back by 5 bases and J by 5 bases. Here immunoSEQ multiplex PCR was the method, and the copy in TCRdb shows in-frame clones only, minus some. Counted here are a few hundred thousand clones, about nine tenths occurring once; the ten biggest clones make up approximately 6.6%. The clonotype originates from a woman aged 25 to 39 who had recovered from COVID-19. The sample comprised peripheral blood. This sequence joins TRBV12-3 or TRBV12-4 and TRBJ1-2, with 8 bases aligning to TRBD1. Here the CDR3 DNA reads TGTGCCAGCAGTACAGGGGGGTATGGCTACACCTTC. Translating it yields CASSTGGYGYTF.